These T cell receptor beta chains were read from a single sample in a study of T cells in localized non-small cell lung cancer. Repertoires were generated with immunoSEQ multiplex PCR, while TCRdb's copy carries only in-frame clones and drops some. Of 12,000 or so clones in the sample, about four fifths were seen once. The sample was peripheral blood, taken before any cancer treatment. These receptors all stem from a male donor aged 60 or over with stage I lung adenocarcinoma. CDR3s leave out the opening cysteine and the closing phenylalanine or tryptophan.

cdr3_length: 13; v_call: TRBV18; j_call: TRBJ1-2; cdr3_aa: ASSPPQGRNYGYT
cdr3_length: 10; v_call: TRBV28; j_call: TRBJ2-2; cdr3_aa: AYRGNTGELF
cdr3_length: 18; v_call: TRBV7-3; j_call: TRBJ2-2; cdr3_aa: ASSLTHAQQHRANTGELF
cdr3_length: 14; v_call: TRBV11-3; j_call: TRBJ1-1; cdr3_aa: ASSLVGTGTGTEAF
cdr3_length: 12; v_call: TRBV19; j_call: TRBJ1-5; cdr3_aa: ASSMVVGNQPQH
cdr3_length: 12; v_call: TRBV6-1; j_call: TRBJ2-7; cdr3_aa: ASSEQDGLLQQY
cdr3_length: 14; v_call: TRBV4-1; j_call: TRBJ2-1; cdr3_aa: ASSQDLSRSYNEQF
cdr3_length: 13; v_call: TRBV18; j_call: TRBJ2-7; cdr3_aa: ASSPPSGSVHEQY
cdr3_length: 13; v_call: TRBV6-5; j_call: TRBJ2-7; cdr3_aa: ASSYAPSGRAEQY
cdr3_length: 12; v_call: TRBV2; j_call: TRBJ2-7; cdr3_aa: ASSDVGPGGGQY
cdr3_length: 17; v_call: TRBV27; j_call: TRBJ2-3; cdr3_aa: ASSLQRPISGRRTDTQY
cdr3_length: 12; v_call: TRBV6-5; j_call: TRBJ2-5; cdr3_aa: ASSYRDMEETQY
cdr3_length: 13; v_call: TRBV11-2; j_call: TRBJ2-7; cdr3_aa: ASSFAGRLNDEQY
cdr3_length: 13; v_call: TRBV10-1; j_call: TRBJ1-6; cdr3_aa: ASSGGQAWNSPLH
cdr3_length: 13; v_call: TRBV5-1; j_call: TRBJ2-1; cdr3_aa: ASSLGTSDYNEQF